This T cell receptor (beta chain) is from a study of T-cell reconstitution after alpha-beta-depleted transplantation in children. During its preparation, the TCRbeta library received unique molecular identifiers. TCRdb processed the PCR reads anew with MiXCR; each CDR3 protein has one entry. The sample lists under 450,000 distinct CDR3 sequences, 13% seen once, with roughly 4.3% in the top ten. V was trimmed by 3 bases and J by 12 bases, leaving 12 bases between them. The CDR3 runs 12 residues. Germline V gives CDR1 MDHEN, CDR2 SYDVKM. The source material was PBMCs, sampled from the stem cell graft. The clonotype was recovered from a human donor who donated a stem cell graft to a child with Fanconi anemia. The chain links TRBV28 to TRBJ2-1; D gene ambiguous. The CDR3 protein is CASSLSGELQFF. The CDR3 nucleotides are TGTGCCAGCAGTTTGTCTGGGGAACTGCAGTTCTTC.